The clone carrying this T cell receptor beta chain was recorded only once. The data derive from a study of PD-L1 blockade in urothelial cancer. Background on the study: Patients took up atezolizumab in the mid-2010s at 1,200 mg intravenously every 3 weeks. At 6 weeks and at 3 weeks (second dose) after treatment start, blood was analyzed. Median T cell yield per blood sample was 120,000 to 150,000 cells.

The CDR3 runs 14 residues. The germline V gene encodes CDR1 SGHNT and CDR2 YYREEE (reference sequence). V was clipped by 4 bases and J by 2 bases, with 10 bases between them. The authors spiked synthetic TCR analog templates into each PCR. Data came from immunoSEQ multiplex PCR; TCRdb stores just in-frame clones and leaves some out. The sample has about 29,000 clones, around 90% seen once. Sequenced material: PBMCs, taken around atezolizumab (anti-PD-L1) treatment. The source is a man over 45 with urothelial cancer. The rearrangement joins TRBV5-4 to TRBJ1-3; D possibly corresponds to TRBD1 (6 bases). CDR3 residues: CASSIQGAGNTIYF. The DNA of the CDR3 is TGTGCCAGCAGCATACAGGGTGCTGGAAACACCATATATTTT.